This TCR beta chain was sequenced in a study of STAT5B mutations in CD4+ large granular lymphocyte leukemia. Profiled with immunoSEQ multiplex PCR; TCRdb holds only in-frame clones, not every one. The sample shows over 35,000 clones, roughly 76% of them seen only once. Turning to this clone: Its antigen is unknown.

This CDR3 region has 14 residues. V gave up 10 bases and J gave up 4 bases; unmatched junction bases: 5. Germline V gene sequence: CDR1 ENHRY, CDR2 SYGVKD. Study results and limitations: TRBV06-family usage was enriched in top patient clones (8/27) versus controls (2/35). About 25% of private leukemic clonotypes occurred rarely in other patients' non-leukemic repertoires. Patient CD4-sorted repertoires stayed more clonal than healthy ones after leukemic-clone removal.

This clonotype was obtained from a human donor in good health. The chain recombines TRBV10-3 with TRBJ2-2, with 11 bases aligning to TRBD2. Sequencing was carried out using CD4+ T cells from blood buffy coats. The CDR3 protein is CATYTSGSTGELFF. The CDR3 bases are TGTGCCACCTACACTAGCGGGAGCACCGGGGAGCTGTTTTTT.